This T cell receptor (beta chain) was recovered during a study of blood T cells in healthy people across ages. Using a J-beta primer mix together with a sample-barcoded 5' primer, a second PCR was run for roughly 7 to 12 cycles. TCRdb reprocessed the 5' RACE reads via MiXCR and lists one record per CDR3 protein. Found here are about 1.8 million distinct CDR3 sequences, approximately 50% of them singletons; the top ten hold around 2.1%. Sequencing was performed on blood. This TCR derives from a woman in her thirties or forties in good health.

The CDR3 nucleotides read TGTGCCAGCACTGATGAAGCGGAGACCCAGTACTTC. Residues: CASTDEAETQYF. V is TRBV27 and J is TRBJ2-5, with no clear D. Trimming removed 7 bases from V and 5 bases from J, with 11 bases in between. Germline CDR1 is MNHEY and CDR2 is SMNVEV (reference sequence). The CDR3 consists of 12 residues.